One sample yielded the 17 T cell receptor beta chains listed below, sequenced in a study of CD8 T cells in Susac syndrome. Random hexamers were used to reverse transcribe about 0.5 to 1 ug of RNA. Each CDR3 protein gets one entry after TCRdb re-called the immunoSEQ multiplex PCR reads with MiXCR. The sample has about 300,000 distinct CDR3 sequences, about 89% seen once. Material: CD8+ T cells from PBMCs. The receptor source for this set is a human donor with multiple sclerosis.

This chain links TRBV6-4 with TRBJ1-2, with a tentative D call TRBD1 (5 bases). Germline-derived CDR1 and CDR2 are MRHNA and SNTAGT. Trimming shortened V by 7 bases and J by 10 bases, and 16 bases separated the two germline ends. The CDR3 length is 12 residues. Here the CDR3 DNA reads TGTGCCAGCACCGACGCCTGGGGCGCCTACACCTTC. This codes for CASTDAWGAYTF.

This CDR3 is CASSTVYGELGNEQFF. Written as DNA, the CDR3 is TGTGCCAGCAGCACAGTGTACGGCGAGTTAGGCAATGAGCAGTTCTTC. The rearrangement uses TRBV7-9 and TRBJ2-1, with D unclear. Germline V CDR1 and CDR2: SEHNR, FQNEAQ (reference sequence). The CDR3 loop spans 16 amino acids. V was pared by 5 bases and J by 6 bases, with 20 bases between.

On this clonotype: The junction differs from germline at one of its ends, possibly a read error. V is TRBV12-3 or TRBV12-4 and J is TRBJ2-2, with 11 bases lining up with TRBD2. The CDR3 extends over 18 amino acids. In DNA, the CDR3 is TGTGCCAGCAGTCCCAGCCCCGGGACTAGCGGAAACACCGGAGAGCTGTTTTTT. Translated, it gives CASSPSPGTSGNTGELFF.

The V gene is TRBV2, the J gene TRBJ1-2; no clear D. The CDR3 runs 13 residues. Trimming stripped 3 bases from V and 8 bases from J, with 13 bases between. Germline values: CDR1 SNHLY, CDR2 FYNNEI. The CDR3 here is CASSDWEGMGYTF. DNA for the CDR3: TGTGCCAGCAGTGACTGGGAGGGAATGGGCTACACCTTC.

The CDR3 reads CASSPGTMGNIQYF. CDR3 in DNA: TGTGCCAGCAGTCCGGGGACAATGGGGAACATTCAGTACTTC. The V call is TRBV27, the J call TRBJ2-4; a weak D match, TRBD1 (6 bases). Germline V gene data show CDR1 as MNHEY and CDR2 as SMNVEV (reference sequence). The germline V and J ends were trimmed by 5 bases and 7 bases, with 15 bases remaining between them. This CDR3 contains 14 residues.

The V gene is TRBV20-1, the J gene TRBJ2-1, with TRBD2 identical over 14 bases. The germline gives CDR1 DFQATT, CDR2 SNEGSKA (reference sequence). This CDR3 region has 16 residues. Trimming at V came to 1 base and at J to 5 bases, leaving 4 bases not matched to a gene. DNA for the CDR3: TGCAGTGCTAGAGGTCCGGGACTAGCGGGAGACAATGAGCAGTTCTTC. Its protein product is CSARGPGLAGDNEQFF.

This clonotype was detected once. CDR3 DNA: TGCAGTGCTAGAGGCAGGGACACTGAAGCTTTCTTT. This sequence encodes CSARGRDTEAFF. This sequence joins TRBV20-1 and TRBJ1-1; possibly TRBD1 for D (5 bases). CDR3 size: 12 residues. Germline values: CDR1 DFQATT, CDR2 SNEGSKA (reference sequence). V was shortened by 1 base and J by 3 bases, with 6 bases between the two germline ends.

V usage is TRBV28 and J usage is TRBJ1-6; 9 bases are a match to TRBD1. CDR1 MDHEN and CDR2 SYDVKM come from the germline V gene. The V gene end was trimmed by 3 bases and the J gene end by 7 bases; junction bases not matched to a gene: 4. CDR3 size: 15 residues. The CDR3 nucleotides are TGTGCCAGCAGTTTCGGGACAGGGAGGAATTCACCCCTCCACTTT. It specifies CASSFGTGRNSPLHF.

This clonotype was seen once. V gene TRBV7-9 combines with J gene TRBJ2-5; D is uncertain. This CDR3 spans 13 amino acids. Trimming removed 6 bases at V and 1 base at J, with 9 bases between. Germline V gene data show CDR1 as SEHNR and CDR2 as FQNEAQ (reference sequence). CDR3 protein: CASRRASQETQYF. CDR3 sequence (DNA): TGTGCCAGCAGAAGGGCGTCCCAAGAGACCCAGTACTTC.

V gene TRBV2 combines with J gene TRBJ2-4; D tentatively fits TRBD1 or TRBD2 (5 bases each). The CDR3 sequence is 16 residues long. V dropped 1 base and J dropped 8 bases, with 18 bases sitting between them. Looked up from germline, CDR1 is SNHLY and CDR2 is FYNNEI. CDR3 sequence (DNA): TGTGCCAGCAGTGAAGGGGGCACTAGTACCGAGGACATTCAGTACTTC. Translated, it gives CASSEGGTSTEDIQYF.

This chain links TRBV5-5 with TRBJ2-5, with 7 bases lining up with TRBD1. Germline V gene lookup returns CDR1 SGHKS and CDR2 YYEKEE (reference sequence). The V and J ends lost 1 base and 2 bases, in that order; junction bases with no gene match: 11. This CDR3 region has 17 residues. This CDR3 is CASSLSRRGFSQETQYF. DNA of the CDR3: TGTGCCAGCAGCTTGTCCCGCAGGGGGTTTAGTCAAGAGACCCAGTACTTC. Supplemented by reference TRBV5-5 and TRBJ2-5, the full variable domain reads DAGVTQSPTHLIKTRGQQVTLRCSPISGHKSVSWYQQVLGQGPQFIFQYYEKEERGRGNFPDRFSARQFPNYSSELNVNALLLGDSALYLCASSLSRRGFSQETQYFGPGTRLLVL.

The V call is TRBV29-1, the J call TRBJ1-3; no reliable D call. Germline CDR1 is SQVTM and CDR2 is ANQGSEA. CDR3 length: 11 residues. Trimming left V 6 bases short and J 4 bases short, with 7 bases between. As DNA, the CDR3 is TGCAGCGTCCCTCTGGGAAACACCATATATTTT. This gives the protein CSVPLGNTIYF.

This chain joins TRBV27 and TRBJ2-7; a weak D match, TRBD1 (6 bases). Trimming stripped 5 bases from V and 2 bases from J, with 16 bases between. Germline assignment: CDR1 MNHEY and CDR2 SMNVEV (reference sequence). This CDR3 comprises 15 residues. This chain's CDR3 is CASSPGAGFPYEQYF. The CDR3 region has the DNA TGTGCCAGCAGTCCAGGGGCTGGCTTTCCCTACGAGCAGTACTTC.

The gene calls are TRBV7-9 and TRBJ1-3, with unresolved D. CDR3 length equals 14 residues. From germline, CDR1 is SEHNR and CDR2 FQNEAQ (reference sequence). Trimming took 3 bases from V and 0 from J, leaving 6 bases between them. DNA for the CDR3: TGTGCCAGCAGCTTGGCCAGCTCTGGAAACACCATATATTTT. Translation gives CASSLASSGNTIYF.

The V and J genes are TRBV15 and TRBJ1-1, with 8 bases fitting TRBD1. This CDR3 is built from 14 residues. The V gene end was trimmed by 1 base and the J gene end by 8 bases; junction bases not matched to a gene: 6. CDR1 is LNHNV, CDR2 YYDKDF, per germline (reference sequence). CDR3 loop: CATSRVLPGGEAFF. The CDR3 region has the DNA TGTGCCACCAGCAGAGTTCTTCCAGGGGGCGAAGCTTTCTTT.

CDR3 in amino acids: CASTARSDTDTQYF. The CDR3 region has the DNA TGTGCCAGCACCGCCCGGTCCGACACAGATACGCAGTATTTT. The gene calls are TRBV27 and TRBJ2-3; no clear D. Trimming cost V 7 bases and J 2 bases, with 13 bases left between them. There are 14 residues in the CDR3. Germline CDR1 is MNHEY and CDR2 is SMNVEV (reference sequence).

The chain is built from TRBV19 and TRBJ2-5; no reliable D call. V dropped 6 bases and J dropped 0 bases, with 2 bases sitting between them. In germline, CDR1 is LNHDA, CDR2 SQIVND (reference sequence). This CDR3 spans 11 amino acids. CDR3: CASRYQETQYF. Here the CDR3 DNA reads TGTGCCAGTAGGTACCAAGAGACCCAGTACTTC.